This record concerns one T cell receptor beta chain sequence. Germline V gene lookup returns CDR1 LGHNA and CDR2 YNFKEQ. The CDR3 contains 16 residues. V shed 1 base, J shed 3 bases, and the junction held 7 bases outside the gene matches. This sample stems from a study of blood T cell repertoires in COVID-19. As handled by the study authors: Counts of nucleated cells, estimated from reference gene primer amplification, were obtained. Data came from immunoSEQ multiplex PCR; TCRdb stores just in-frame clones and leaves some out. The V and J calls and clone size come from that table; D and trimming were worked out from the DNA. This table holds some 270,000 clones, around nine tenths found once.

The chain joins TRBV4-2 to TRBJ2-7, with 9 bases identical to TRBD1. The source of this sequence is a woman aged 55-70 years who had recovered from COVID-19. Sequencing input: peripheral blood. CDR3 protein: CASSQVLGQGHYEQYF. CDR3 bases: TGTGCCAGCAGCCAAGTTTTAGGACAGGGGCACTACGAGCAGTACTTC.